The 8 T cell receptor beta chains below were found in one sample sequenced in a study of control samples from healthy donors and cancer patients. TCRdb's table, derived via immunoSEQ multiplex PCR, lists solely in-frame clones and lacks some. In the table there are about 170,000 clones, over 85% of which are singletons. Material for sequencing was blood. The source of these receptors is a woman aged 60-75 years in good health.

This clone came up a few times. The rearrangement links TRBV28 to TRBJ1-2; a weak D match, TRBD1 (6 bases). The CDR3 has 15 residues. V lost 3 bases, J lost 0 bases, and 11 bases lay in between. Per the germline V gene, CDR1 is MDHEN and CDR2 is SYDVKM. The CDR3 protein is CASSLVSGANYGYTF. The CDR3 DNA sequence: TGTGCCAGCAGTTTGGTGTCAGGGGCTAACTATGGCTACACCTTC.

The chain couples TRBV29-1 to TRBJ2-3; 8 bases line up with TRBD2. Germline V gene lookup returns CDR1 SQVTM and CDR2 ANQGSEA. With V trimmed by 8 bases and J by 2 bases, 12 bases remained unmatched. The CDR3 has 15 amino acids. The CDR3 bases are TGCAGCATACGAGGGATAGCGGGGCTCACAGATACGCAGTATTTT. It codes for CSIRGIAGLTDTQYF.

This chain connects TRBV7-9 to TRBJ1-6; D is uncertain. Trimming took off 1 base at V and 10 bases at J, with 5 bases between the two ends. The CDR3 runs to 12 residues. Germline V gene data show CDR1 as SEHNR and CDR2 as FQNEAQ (reference sequence). The DNA for the CDR3 is TGTGCCAGCAGCTTAGTTGAATCACCCCTCCACTTT. This encodes CASSLVESPLHF.

V is TRBV27 and J is TRBJ1-1; TRBD1 aligns across 9 bases. V was pared by 2 bases and J by 6 bases, with 10 bases of the junction left unmatched. Germline values: CDR1 MNHEY, CDR2 SMNVEV (reference sequence). This CDR3 comprises 16 residues. The chain's CDR3 is CASSLRPSGQGSEAFF. DNA for the CDR3: TGTGCCAGCAGTTTAAGGCCCTCGGGACAGGGCTCTGAAGCTTTCTTT.

The chain uses TRBV4-3 and TRBJ2-1; D call uncertain. The V end was cut by 0 bases, the J end by 4 bases, with 10 bases between. Germline lookup yields CDR1 LGHNA and CDR2 YSLEER. This CDR3 has 15 amino acids. CDR3 bases: TGCGCCAGCAGCCAAGATCCGGCCAGGTACAATGAGCAGTTCTTC. It yields the protein CASSQDPARYNEQFF.

The V gene is TRBV24-1, the J gene TRBJ1-2; unclear D gene. CDR3 size: 12 residues. The V and J ends lost 4 bases and 6 bases respectively, with 8 bases between them. Germline lookup yields CDR1 KGHDR and CDR2 SFDVKD. Here the CDR3 reads CATSDRTDGYTF. The CDR3 DNA follows: TGTGCCACCAGTGACAGGACGGATGGCTACACCTTC.

The chain is built from TRBV30 and TRBJ1-6; TRBD1 agrees at 11 bases. The CDR3 contains 18 residues. V lost 3 bases and J lost 1; bases outside the gene matches: 8. CDR1 and CDR2 from the germline V gene are GTSNPN and SVGIG (reference sequence). This CDR3 is CAWSRGQGAHSYNSPLHF. CDR3 DNA: TGTGCCTGGAGCCGCGGACAGGGGGCGCATTCCTATAATTCACCCCTCCACTTT. Full variable domain (outside the CDR3, taken from reference TRBV30 and TRBJ1-6): SQTIHQWPATLVQPVGSPLSLECTVEGTSNPNLYWYRQAAGRGLQLLFYSVGIGQISSEVPQNLSASRPQDRQFILSSKKLLLSDSGFYLCAWSRGQGAHSYNSPLHFGNGTRLTVT.

This clone was detected once. The rearrangement links TRBV27 to TRBJ1-1, with unresolved D. Germline CDR1 MNHEY, CDR2 SMNVEV (reference sequence). V gave up 5 bases and J gave up 4 bases, with 11 bases separating them. The CDR3 covers 13 residues. Here the CDR3 DNA reads TGTGCCAGCAGTCCCCCTATGCGCACTGAAGCTTTCTTT. The encoded protein is CASSPPMRTEAFF.